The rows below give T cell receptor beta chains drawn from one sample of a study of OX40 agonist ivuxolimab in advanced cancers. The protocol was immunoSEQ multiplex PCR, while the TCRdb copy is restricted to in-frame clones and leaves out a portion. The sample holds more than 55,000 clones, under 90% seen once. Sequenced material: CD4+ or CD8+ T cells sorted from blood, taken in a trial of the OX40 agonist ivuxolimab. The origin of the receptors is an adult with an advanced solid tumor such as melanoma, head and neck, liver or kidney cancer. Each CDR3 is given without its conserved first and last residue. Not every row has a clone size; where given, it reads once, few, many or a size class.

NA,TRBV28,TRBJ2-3,ASSTRQGATDTQY
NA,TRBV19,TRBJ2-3,ASSSTSGGASDTQY
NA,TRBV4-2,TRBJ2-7,ASSGRDSYEQY
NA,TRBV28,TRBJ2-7,ASSLFLTSTLAEQY
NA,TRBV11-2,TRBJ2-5,ASSLSHQETQY
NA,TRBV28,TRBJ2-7,ASSLGQYEQY
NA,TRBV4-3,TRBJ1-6,ASSQDHGWTANSPLH
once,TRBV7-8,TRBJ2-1,ASSPNSGLYNEQF
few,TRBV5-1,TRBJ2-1,ASSTTSYNEQF
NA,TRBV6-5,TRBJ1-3,ASSYNLEGSGNTIY
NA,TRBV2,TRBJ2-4,ASSDSLAGGLAKNIQY
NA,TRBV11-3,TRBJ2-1,ASSLAGGSYNEQF
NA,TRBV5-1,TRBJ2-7,ASSLNRELAYEQY
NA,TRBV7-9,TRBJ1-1,ASSPRGSMNTEAF
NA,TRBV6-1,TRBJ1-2,ASSGGGPYGYT
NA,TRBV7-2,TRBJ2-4,ASSLDIAKNIQY
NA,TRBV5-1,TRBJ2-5,ASSFRGGQEGETQY
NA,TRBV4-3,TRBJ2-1,ASSLSWGLRTVNEQF
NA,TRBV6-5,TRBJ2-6,ATLQGTGANVLT
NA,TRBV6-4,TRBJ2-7,ASSPDRGAYEQY
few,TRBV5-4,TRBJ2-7,ASSLGAYEQY
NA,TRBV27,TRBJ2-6,ASSSVPGANVLT
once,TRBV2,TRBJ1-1,ASVWGPDRPGTEAF
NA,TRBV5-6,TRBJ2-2,ASSLRKGGTGELF
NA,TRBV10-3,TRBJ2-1,AISESLTQGDEQF
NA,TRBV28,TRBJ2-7,ASSLAGGIYEQY
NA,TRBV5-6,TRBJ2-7,ASSTTGTGRGYEQY
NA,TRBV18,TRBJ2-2,ASSPQGIETGELF
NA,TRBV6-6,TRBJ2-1,ASSYPGPNNEQF
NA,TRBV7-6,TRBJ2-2,ASSLDVGTGRSGELF
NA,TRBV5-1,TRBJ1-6,ASSPGSDSPLH
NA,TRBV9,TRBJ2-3,ASSLTDTQY
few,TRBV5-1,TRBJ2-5,ASSRGQGARASSETQY
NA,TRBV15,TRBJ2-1,ATSRTGGGYNEQF
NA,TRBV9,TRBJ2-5,ASSVGASGGIQETQY
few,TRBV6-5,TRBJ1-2,ASSYSRFYGYT
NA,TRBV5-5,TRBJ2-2,ASSFRQGLNTGELF
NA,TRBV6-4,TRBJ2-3,ASSGSSRGTDTQY
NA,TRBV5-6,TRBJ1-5,ASSSWNHGQPQH
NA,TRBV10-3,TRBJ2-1,AISDPTRVERNEQF